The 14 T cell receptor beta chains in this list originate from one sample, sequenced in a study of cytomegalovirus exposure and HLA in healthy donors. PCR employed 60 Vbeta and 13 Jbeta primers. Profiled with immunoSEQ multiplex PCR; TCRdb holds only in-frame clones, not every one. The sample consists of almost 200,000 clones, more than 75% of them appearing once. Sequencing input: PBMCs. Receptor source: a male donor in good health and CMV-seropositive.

Written as DNA, the CDR3 is TGTGCCAGCACCACGTGGCTTCTGACAGGGGATCAGCCCCAGCATTTT. Residues: CASTTWLLTGDQPQHF. The chain links TRBV28 to TRBJ1-5, with 8 bases aligning to TRBD1. V dropped 7 bases and J dropped 5; count of bases not matched to a gene: 13. CDR1 MDHEN and CDR2 SYDVKM come from the germline V gene. This CDR3 has 16 residues.

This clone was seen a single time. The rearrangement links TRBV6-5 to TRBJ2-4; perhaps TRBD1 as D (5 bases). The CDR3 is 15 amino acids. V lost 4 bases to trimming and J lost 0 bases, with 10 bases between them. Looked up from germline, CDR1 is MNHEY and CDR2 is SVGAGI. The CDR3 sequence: CASSSTGLAKNIQYF. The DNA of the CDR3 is TGTGCCAGCAGTTCTACAGGCCTAGCCAAAAACATTCAGTACTTC.

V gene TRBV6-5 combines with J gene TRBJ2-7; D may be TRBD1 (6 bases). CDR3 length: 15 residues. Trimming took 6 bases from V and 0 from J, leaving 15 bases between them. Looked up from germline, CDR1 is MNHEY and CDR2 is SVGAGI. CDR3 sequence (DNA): TGTGCCAGCAGGAGGGTAGGGGGACCCTCCTACGAGCAGTACTTC. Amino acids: CASRRVGGPSYEQYF.

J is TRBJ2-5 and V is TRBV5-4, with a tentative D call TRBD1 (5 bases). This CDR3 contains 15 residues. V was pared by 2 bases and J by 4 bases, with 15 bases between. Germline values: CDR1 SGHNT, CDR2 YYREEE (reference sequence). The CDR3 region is CASSFPLGQGETQYF. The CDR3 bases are TGTGCCAGCAGCTTTCCCTTGGGGCAGGGAGAGACCCAGTACTTC.

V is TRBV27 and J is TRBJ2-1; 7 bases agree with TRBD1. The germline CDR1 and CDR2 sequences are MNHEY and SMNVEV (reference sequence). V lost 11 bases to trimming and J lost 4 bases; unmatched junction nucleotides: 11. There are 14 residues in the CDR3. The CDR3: CACKGAGWYNEQFF. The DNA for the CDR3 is TGTGCCTGCAAGGGGGCAGGGTGGTACAATGAGCAGTTCTTC.

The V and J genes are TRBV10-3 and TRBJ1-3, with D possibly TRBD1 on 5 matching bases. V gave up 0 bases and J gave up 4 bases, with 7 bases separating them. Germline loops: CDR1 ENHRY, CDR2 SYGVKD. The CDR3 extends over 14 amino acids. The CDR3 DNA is TGTGCCATCAGTGAGTCGGGACTCGGAAACACCATATATTTT. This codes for CAISESGLGNTIYF.

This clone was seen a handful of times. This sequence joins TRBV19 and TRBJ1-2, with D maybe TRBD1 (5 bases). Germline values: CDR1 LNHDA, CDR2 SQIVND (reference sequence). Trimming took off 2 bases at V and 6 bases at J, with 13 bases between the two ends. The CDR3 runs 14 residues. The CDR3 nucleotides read TGTGCCAGTAGTATATCGGGCAGGGCGGATGGCTACACCTTC. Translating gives CASSISGRADGYTF.

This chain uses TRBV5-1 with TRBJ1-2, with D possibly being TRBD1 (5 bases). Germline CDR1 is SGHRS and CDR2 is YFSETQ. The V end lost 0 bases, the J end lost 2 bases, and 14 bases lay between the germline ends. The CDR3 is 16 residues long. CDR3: CASSLATGGTNYGYTF. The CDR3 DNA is TGCGCCAGCAGCTTGGCCACAGGCGGGACGAACTATGGCTACACCTTC.

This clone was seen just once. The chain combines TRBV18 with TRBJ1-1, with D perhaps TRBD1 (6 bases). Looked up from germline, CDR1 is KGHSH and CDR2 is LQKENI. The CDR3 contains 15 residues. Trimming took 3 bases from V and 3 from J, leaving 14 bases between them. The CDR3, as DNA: TGTGCCAGCTCACCTGTACAGGGTCTGGACACTGAAGCTTTCTTT. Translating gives CASSPVQGLDTEAFF. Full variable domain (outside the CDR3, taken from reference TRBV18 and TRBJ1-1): NAGVMQNPRHLVRRRGQEARLRCSPMKGHSHVYWYRQLPEEGLKFMVYLQKENIIDESGMPKERFSAEFPKEGPSILRIQQVVRGDSAAYFCASSPVQGLDTEAFFGQGTRLTVV.

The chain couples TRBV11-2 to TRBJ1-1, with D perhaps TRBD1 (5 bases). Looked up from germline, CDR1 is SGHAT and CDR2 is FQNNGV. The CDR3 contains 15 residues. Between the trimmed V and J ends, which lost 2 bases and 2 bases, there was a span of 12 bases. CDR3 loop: CASSLNRQGNTEAFF. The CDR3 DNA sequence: TGTGCCAGCAGCTTAAATCGGCAGGGTAACACTGAAGCTTTCTTT.

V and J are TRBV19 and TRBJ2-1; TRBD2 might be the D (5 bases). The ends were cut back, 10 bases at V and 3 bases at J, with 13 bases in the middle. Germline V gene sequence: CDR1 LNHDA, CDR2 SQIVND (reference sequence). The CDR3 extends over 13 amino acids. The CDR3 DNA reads TGTGCCATAGGAACTAGAGACTACAATGAGCAGTTCTTC. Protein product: CAIGTRDYNEQFF.

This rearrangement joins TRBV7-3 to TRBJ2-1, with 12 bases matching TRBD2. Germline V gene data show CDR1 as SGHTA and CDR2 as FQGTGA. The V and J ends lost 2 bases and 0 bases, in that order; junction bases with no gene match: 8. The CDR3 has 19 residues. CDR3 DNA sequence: TGTGCCAGCAGCTTAGGGAGGACTAGCGGGGTGAGCTCCTACAATGAGCAGTTCTTC. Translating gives CASSLGRTSGVSSYNEQFF.

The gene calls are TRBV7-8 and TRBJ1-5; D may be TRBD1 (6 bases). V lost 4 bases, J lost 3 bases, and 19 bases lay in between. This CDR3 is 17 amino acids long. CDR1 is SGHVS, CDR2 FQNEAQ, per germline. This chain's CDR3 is CASSSDRLGGDNQPQHF. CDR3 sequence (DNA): TGTGCCAGCAGCTCGGACAGATTGGGAGGGGACAATCAGCCCCAGCATTTT.

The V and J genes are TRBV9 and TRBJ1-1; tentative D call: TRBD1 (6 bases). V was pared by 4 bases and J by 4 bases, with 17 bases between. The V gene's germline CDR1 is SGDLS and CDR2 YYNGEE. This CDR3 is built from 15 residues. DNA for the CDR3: TGTGCCAGCAGCCCACTACAGGGTTCGGGCACTGAAGCTTTCTTT. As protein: CASSPLQGSGTEAFF.